This TCR beta chain was sequenced in a study of cytomegalovirus exposure and HLA in healthy donors. General observations from the study: In a later analysis, TCR beta V- and J-gene trimming showed a link to a missense DCLRE1C variant. Follow-up analysis seemed to connect common viral pathogens with several of the most significant clusters identified. Serostatus for CMV was the only available immune exposure information.

Germline V gene data show CDR1 as GTSNPN and CDR2 as SVGIG (reference sequence). The CDR3 has 12 residues. V was clipped by 3 bases and J by 7 bases, with 12 bases between them. Concerning this clone itself: The antigen is not known.

Healthy bone marrow donors made up the donor group. The PCR had 60 Vbeta and 13 Jbeta primers. TCRdb's table, derived via immunoSEQ multiplex PCR, lists solely in-frame clones and lacks some. The table shows some 65,000 clones, with less than 70% occurring only once. The source is a man aged 25-45 years in good health and CMV-seronegative. The sequenced material came from PBMCs. V and J are TRBV30 and TRBJ1-2; D is unclear. As DNA, the CDR3 is TGTGCCTGGAGCTCGGGGAGAGGTGGCTACACCTTC. Its translation: CAWSSGRGGYTF.